These 24 T cell receptor beta chains originate from one sample sequenced in a study of T-cell memory formation after mild COVID-19. Each CDR3 protein is one row after TCRdb ran MiXCR on the 5' RACE reads. The data contain roughly 620,000 distinct CDR3 sequences, more than 15% of them singletons. Sequencing was performed on PBMCs or a T cell subset sorted from them (not recorded which). These receptors all stem from an adult woman who had mild COVID-19 (a few samples of this study predate the infection). Cell type and time point are not known.

This clonotype came up a few times. The J gene is TRBJ2-1, the V gene TRBV7-9; no firm D call. Germline CDR1 SEHNR, CDR2 FQNEAQ (reference sequence). V was shortened by 6 bases and J by 6 bases, with 18 bases between the two germline ends. The CDR3 contains 15 residues. The CDR3 bases are TGTGCCAGCAGTCTCAACTCCGAGTGGGGCAATGAGCAGTTCTTC. Amino acids: CASSLNSEWGNEQFF.

The chain's CDR3 is CASSPLGAGTDTQYF. CDR3 DNA: TGTGCCAGCAGTCCCCTAGGAGCGGGCACAGATACGCAGTATTTT. V gene TRBV12-3 or TRBV12-4 combines with J gene TRBJ2-3, with D possibly TRBD2 on 5 matching bases. The CDR3 totals 15 residues. Trimming took off 5 bases at V and 1 base at J, with 13 bases between the two ends.

This clonotype showed up just a few times. The chain employs TRBV7-9 and TRBJ2-7, with 9 bases matching TRBD1. Losses at the gene ends were 4 bases for V and 2 bases for J; bases not matched to a gene: 9. The CDR3 consists of 16 residues. Per germline, CDR1 SEHNR and CDR2 FQNEAQ (reference sequence). The CDR3 DNA reads as TGTGCCAGCAGCTCCCAGGACAGGGGAAGGACCTACGAGCAGTACTTC. Translating it yields CASSSQDRGRTYEQYF.

There are many counts of this clonotype. V usage is TRBV5-1 and J usage is TRBJ2-1, with 9 bases lining up with TRBD2. V was clipped by 0 bases and J by 4 bases; unmatched bases: 5. Germline CDR1 SGHRS, CDR2 YFSETQ. This CDR3 has 16 amino acids. Written as DNA, the CDR3 is TGCGCCAGCAGCTTGGATGGTAGCGGGGGTTACAATGAGCAGTTCTTC. Translated: CASSLDGSGGYNEQFF.

J is TRBJ1-2 and V is TRBV10-3; 10 nucleotides align to TRBD1. With 6 bases clipped from V and 1 base from J, the junction kept 11 bases outside the gene matches. The CDR3 covers 17 residues. Germline loops: CDR1 ENHRY, CDR2 SYGVKD. The CDR3 here is CAIRDPGQGNDNYGYTF. The CDR3 DNA is TGTGCCATCAGGGATCCGGGACAGGGGAATGATAACTATGGCTACACCTTC.

This clonotype was observed many times. The chain joins TRBV5-1 to TRBJ2-1; 8 bases are a match to TRBD1. V shed 4 bases, J shed 0 bases, and the junction held 3 bases outside the gene matches. CDR3 length: 15 amino acids. CDR1 and CDR2 from the germline V gene are SGHRS and YFSETQ. CDR3 nucleotides: TGCGCCAGCAGCACCGGACAGGGCTCCTACAATGAGCAGTTCTTC. Its protein is CASSTGQGSYNEQFF.

The gene calls are TRBV19 and TRBJ2-7; D call uncertain. V gave up 4 bases and J gave up 0 bases, with 4 bases separating them. The CDR3 spans 12 residues. Germline V gene sequence: CDR1 LNHDA, CDR2 SQIVND (reference sequence). The CDR3 nucleotides are TGTGCCAGTAGTACCCGCTCCTACGAGCAGTACTTC. The encoded protein is CASSTRSYEQYF.

This clonotype has only a few counts. The rearrangement uses TRBV6-1 and TRBJ1-1, with D tentatively TRBD1 (5 bases). V lost 2 bases, J lost 6 bases, and 7 bases lay in between. Germline V lookup: CDR1 MNHNS, CDR2 SASEGT. The CDR3 runs to 12 residues. CDR3 bases: TGTGCCAGCAGTGAATTGACAGCTGAAGCTTTCTTT. Residues: CASSELTAEAFF.

The chain recombines TRBV19 with TRBJ1-5; D gene unclear. The CDR3 is made up of 13 amino acids. Trimming left V 6 bases short and J 0 bases short, with 6 bases between. The germline CDR1 and CDR2 sequences are LNHDA and SQIVND (reference sequence). The CDR3 here is CASRFSSNQPQHF. DNA of the CDR3: TGTGCCAGTAGGTTCAGTAGCAATCAGCCCCAGCATTTT.

This clonotype was counted at least ten times. The rearrangement uses TRBV11-2 and TRBJ2-2; TRBD2 agrees at 10 bases. Trimming cost V 4 bases and J 6 bases; bases outside gene matches: 14. CDR1 and CDR2 (germline): SGHAT, FQNNGV. This CDR3 is built from 18 residues. CDR3 DNA: TGTGCCAGCAGCTCCCAAAGAGAAAGCGGGAGGGCATCCGGGGAGCTGTTTTTT. Amino acids: CASSSQRESGRASGELFF. The whole variable domain, remainder taken from reference TRBV11-2 and TRBJ2-2, is EAGVAQSPRYKIIEKRQSVAFWCNPISGHATLYWYQQILGQGPKLLIQFQNNGVVDDSQLPKDRFSAERLKGVDSTLKIQPAKLEDSAVYLCASSSQRESGRASGELFFGEGSRLTVL.

V and J are TRBV29-1 and TRBJ1-5, with D unresolved. Per germline, CDR1 SQVTM and CDR2 ANQGSEA. This CDR3 contains 15 residues. As DNA, the CDR3 is TGCACCAACTCCGTGCGTGTTAGGGCCCGGCAGCCCCAGCATTTT. It specifies CTNSVRVRARQPQHF.

This clonotype has just a few counts. CDR3 sequence: CASSLARGQNSYEQYF. The CDR3 region has the DNA TGCGCCAGCAGCTTGGCCCGGGGACAGAACTCCTACGAGCAGTACTTC. The chain uses TRBV5-1 and TRBJ2-7; 7 positions agree with TRBD1. Per germline, CDR1 SGHRS and CDR2 YFSETQ. J lost 0 bases, V lost 0 bases, and 6 bases had no gene match. The CDR3 runs 16 residues.

This clonotype appeared a few times. The genes are TRBV7-9 and TRBJ2-7; 10 positions match TRBD2. J lost 1 base, V lost 5 bases, and 5 bases had no gene match. Germline CDR1 SEHNR, CDR2 FQNEAQ (reference sequence). The CDR3 runs to 15 residues. CDR3 sequence reads: CASSGKRGGSYEQYF. For the CDR3, the DNA is TGTGCCAGCAGCGGGAAGCGGGGGGGTTCCTACGAGCAGTACTTC.

V gene TRBV20-1 combines with J gene TRBJ2-3; the D is unclear. Germline-derived CDR1 and CDR2 are DFQATT and SNEGSKA (reference sequence). The V gene lost 1 base and the J gene lost 6 bases, with 11 bases spanning the gap. The CDR3 consists of 13 residues. The CDR3 loop reads CSARVVGVDTQYF. The CDR3 DNA sequence: TGCAGTGCTAGAGTAGTCGGTGTCGATACGCAGTATTTT.

This clonotype was seen only a few times. The chain recombines TRBV5-5 with TRBJ1-3; TRBD1 is a possible D gene (5 bases). Deletions cut 5 bases from V and 0 bases from J, with 12 bases between. Germline CDR1 reads SGHKS; CDR2 reads YYEKEE (reference sequence). The CDR3 is 15 amino acids. In nucleotides, the CDR3 is TGTGCCAGCAGTCCCGGGACCCTCTCTGGAAACACCATATATTTT. It yields the protein CASSPGTLSGNTIYF.

This clonotype was observed a few times. The V and J genes are TRBV12-3 or TRBV12-4 and TRBJ2-5, with D perhaps being TRBD1 or TRBD2 (5 bases each). The V and J ends lost 3 bases and 1 base respectively, with 15 bases between them. The CDR3 covers 16 residues. CDR3 sequence reads: CASSFSAGTVQETQYF. CDR3 nucleotides: TGTGCCAGCAGTTTCTCCGCCGGGACGGTCCAAGAGACCCAGTACTTC.

V gene TRBV9 combines with J gene TRBJ2-4; no firm D call. This CDR3 has 14 residues. V was cut by 0 bases and J by 3 bases, with 7 bases left in between. CDR1 is SGDLS and CDR2 is YYNGEE in the germline V gene. The DNA for the CDR3 is TGTGCCAGCAGCGTAGGGGGAAACAAAAACATTCAGTACTTC. It specifies CASSVGGNKNIQYF. Looking up the rest from reference TRBV9 and TRBJ2-4 gives the full variable domain: DSGVTQTPKHLITATGQRVTLRCSPRSGDLSVYWYQQSLDQGLQFLIQYYNGEERAKGNILERFSAQQFPDLHSELNLSSLELGDSALYFCASSVGGNKNIQYFGAGTRLSVL.

Remarks on this clonotype: A much more abundant neighbour one base away suggests this may be a read error. As the CDR3 is not closed by the conserved phenylalanine or tryptophan, this likely results from a read error. The rearrangement uses TRBV5-5 and TRBJ1-1; weak D call: TRBD1 (5 bases). This CDR3 is 19 amino acids long. CDR1 is SGHKS, CDR2 YYEKEE, per germline (reference sequence). The V gene lost 3 bases and the J gene lost 4 bases, with 28 bases spanning the gap. CDR3 residues: CASSSLPTPVTALGTEAFL. Here the CDR3 DNA reads TGTGCCAGCAGCTCCCTTCCAACTCCCGTGACAGCTCTCGGCACTGAAGCTTTCCTT.

This chain links TRBV9 with TRBJ2-1, with 10 bases matching TRBD2. CDR3 length: 15 residues. CDR1 and CDR2 (germline): SGDLS, YYNGEE. V trimming: 3 bases; J trimming: 3 bases; junction bases outside the gene matches: 3. The CDR3 protein is CASSGTSGNYNEQFF. DNA of the CDR3: TGTGCCAGCAGCGGCACTAGCGGGAACTACAATGAGCAGTTCTTC.

V usage is TRBV7-6 and J usage is TRBJ2-5; no firm D call. Germline-derived CDR1 and CDR2 are SGHVS and FNYEAQ. CDR3 size: 14 residues. V was trimmed by 8 bases and J by 0 bases, leaving 13 bases between them. The CDR3 DNA sequence: TGTGCCAGCTCCGGCAGCTGGGACCAAGAGACCCAGTACTTC. Encoded protein: CASSGSWDQETQYF. The variable domain in full, with the rest retrieved from reference TRBV7-6 and TRBJ2-5, is GAGVSQSPRYKVTKRGQDVALRCDPISGHVSLYWYRQALGQGPEFLTYFNYEAQQDKSGLPNDRFSAERPEGSISTLTIQRTEQRDSAMYRCASSGSWDQETQYFGPGTRLLVL.

This chain uses TRBV3-1 with TRBJ2-3, with 13 positions matching TRBD2. The CDR3 totals 21 residues. The germline V gene encodes CDR1 LGHDT and CDR2 YNNKEL (reference sequence). V lost 0 bases and J lost 2; bases outside the gene matches: 14. Here the CDR3 DNA reads TGTGCCAGCAGCCAAGACGGACTAGCGGGGGAGCCGGGGACCGACACAGATACGCAGTATTTT. This encodes CASSQDGLAGEPGTDTDTQYF.

This chain uses TRBV12-3 or TRBV12-4 with TRBJ2-1, with a tentative D call TRBD1 (5 bases). CDR3 length: 16 residues. The V and J ends lost 7 bases and 0 bases respectively, with 16 bases between them. The CDR3 loop is CASTPPGIGSYNEQFF. The CDR3 bases are TGTGCCAGCACCCCCCCAGGGATCGGCTCCTACAATGAGCAGTTCTTC.

This clonotype turned up a few times. This chain links TRBV7-9 with TRBJ1-5; the match to TRBD1 covers 8 bases. J was trimmed by 4 bases and V by 3 bases; bases with no gene match: 8. Germline CDR1 reads SEHNR; CDR2 reads FQNEAQ (reference sequence). The CDR3 is made up of 16 amino acids. CDR3 amino acids: CASSFGAGTGNQPQHF. The CDR3 DNA reads as TGTGCCAGCAGCTTTGGGGCCGGGACAGGAAATCAGCCCCAGCATTTT.

The CDR3 bases are TGCGCCAGCAGCCCTGATGTTGGAAACACCATATATTTT. Its translation: CASSPDVGNTIYF. The chain employs TRBV4-3 and TRBJ1-3; unclear D gene. In germline, CDR1 is LGHNA, CDR2 YSLEER. There are 13 residues in the CDR3. V was shortened by 4 bases and J by 3 bases, with 7 bases between the two germline ends.